The sequence of this TCR beta chain was determined in a study of blood T cell repertoires in COVID-19 (dated by TCRdb to 2018 to 2021). Some background on the complete study: Collaborator samples came from the United States, Italy and Spain and covered acute and convalescent phases of COVID-19. The prospective study material was composed of cDNA or gDNA derived from T cells, B-cell-depleted T cells, or PBMCs. The dataset comprised deeply sampled blood TCRbeta repertoires from subjects exposed to, actively infected with, or recovered from COVID-19. The repertoires were released in a freely available public database meant as a resource for research on the immune response to SARS-CoV-2. Samples were obtained from the ongoing ImmuneRACE study (first 160 participants) and from approximately 1,200 subjects provided by 6 global collaborators. Nearly every sample came with metadata listing a de-identified subject ID, COVID-19 status, age in years and sex. Where available, HLA class I and class II types were obtained from metadata supplied by the sample provider rather than from assay-based typing.

At one collaborating source in Seattle, patients were enrolled during active infection and were followed longitudinally through the course of disease. The collaborating institutions used their own protocols to collect whole blood in K2EDTA tubes. For TCRbeta analysis, collaborators shipped samples in one of three forms: frozen whole blood, isolated PBMCs, or DNA extracted from either of those sample types. Here is what the overall study found, with its caveats: The quantity of clinical and demographic metadata differed by source and by participant and was supplied without curation.

The immunoSEQ Assay, a bias-controlled multiplex PCR, was used to amplify TCRbeta CDR3 regions from genomic DNA. The source study handled its data this way. The number of nucleated cells in each sample was estimated from the amplification of reference gene primers within the assay. Sequence reads were collapsed and filtered to measure the absolute abundance of every unique TCRbeta CDR3 rearrangement. For each sample, productive Simpson clonality was calculated as the square root of Simpson's diversity index over productive rearrangements. In its TCRdb copy, this immuneACCESS table keeps in-frame sequences only and misses some clones. Where compared with another copy, unresolved V genes explain less than half of these, and the others have no known cause. The D gene and trimming were derived from the DNA, and the V and J assignments and clone size from that table. In all, the sample holds hundreds of thousands of clones, and roughly 90% of those were seen once. Less than 3.5% of the sample is taken by the ten largest.

Here V drops 7 bases and J drops 3 bases, and the junction holds 2 bases not matched to any gene. Sequences SQVTM (CDR1) and ANQGSEA (CDR2) are obtained from the germline V gene. Counted from cysteine to phenylalanine, this CDR3 has 11 amino acids. Of the read, only the CDR3 DNA is kept; its 33 bases are in frame from base 1. With regard to this clone: What antigen it recognizes has not been identified. No much larger clonotype is one base removed from it; base qualities were not supplied.

The sequenced material came from peripheral blood. This sequence originates from a woman aged 25 to 39 with COVID-19, enrolled during active disease. This chain joins TRBV29-1 to TRBJ1-2, and 7 junctional nucleotides match TRBD1. Read as DNA, the sequence is TGCAGCGGTGGGACAGACTATGGCTACACCTTC. Translation gives CSGGTDYGYTF.